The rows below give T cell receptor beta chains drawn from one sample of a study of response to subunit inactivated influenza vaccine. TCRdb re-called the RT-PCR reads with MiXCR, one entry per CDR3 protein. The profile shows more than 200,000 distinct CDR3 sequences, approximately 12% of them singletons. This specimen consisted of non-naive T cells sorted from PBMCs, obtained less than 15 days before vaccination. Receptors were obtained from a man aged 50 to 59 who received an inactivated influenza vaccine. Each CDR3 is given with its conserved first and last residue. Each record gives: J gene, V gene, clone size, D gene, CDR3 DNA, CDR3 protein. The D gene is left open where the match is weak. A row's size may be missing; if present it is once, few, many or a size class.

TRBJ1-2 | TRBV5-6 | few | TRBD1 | TGTGCCAGCAGCTTGGTTGGACAGGGGATTTTCTATGGCTACACCTTC | CASSLVGQGIFYGYTF
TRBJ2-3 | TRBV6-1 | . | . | TGTGCCAGCAGTGAAGTAGCCACAGATACGCAGTATTTT | CASSEVATDTQYF
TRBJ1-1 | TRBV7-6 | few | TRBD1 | TGTGCCAGCAGCTCCTTGGAGGGGGCTGGTCTGGAGGGCACTGAAGCTTTCTTT | CASSSLEGAGLEGTEAFF
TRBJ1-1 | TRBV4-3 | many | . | TGCGCCAGCAGCCAAGAAGGGATGTCTGAAGCTTTCTTT | CASSQEGMSEAFF
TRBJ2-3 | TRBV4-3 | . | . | TGCGCCAGCAGCCAAGCGGGACACTTCGGCACAGATACGCAGTATTTT | CASSQAGHFGTDTQYF
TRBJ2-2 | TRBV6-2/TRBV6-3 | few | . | TGTGCCAGCAGTCACGTCCGGGTCACCGGGGAGCTGTTTTTT | CASSHVRVTGELFF
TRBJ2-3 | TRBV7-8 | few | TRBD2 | TGTGCCAGCAGCATACTCTTGACTAGCGGGAGGGGTATAAGCACAGATACGCAGTATTTT | CASSILLTSGRGISTDTQYF
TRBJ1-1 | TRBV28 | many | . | TGTGCCAGCAGTGCCGACAGACCGAACACTGAAGCTTTCTTT | CASSADRPNTEAFF
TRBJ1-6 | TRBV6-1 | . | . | TGTGCCAGCGTAGGGGCAACAGATTCACCCCTCCACTTT | CASVGATDSPLHF
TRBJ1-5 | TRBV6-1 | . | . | TGTGCCAGCAGTGAAATCCTACGGCCCCAGCATTTT | CASSEILRPQHF
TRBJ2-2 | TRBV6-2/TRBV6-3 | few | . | TGTGCCAGCAACGAGGCCTTTCCTAACACCGGGGAGCTGTTTTTT | CASNEAFPNTGELFF
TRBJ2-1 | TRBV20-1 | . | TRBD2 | TGCAGCGTGGAAGGACTAGCGGGAGCATATGAGCAGTTCTTC | CSVEGLAGAYEQFF
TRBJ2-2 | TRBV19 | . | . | TGTGCCAGTAGGTCGGTGGGTCGGGGCACCGGGGAGCTGTTTTTT | CASRSVGRGTGELFF
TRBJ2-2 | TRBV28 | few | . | TGTGCCAGCAGTCGAGCTAGCAAGTGGCCCGGGGAGCTGTTTTTT | CASSRASKWPGELFF
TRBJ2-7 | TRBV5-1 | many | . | TGCGCCAGCAGCTTGGCTTTGGAACCCTACGAGCAGTACTTC | CASSLALEPYEQYF
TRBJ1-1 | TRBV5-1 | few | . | TGCGCCAGCAGGCTGGGATCCATGAACACTGAAGCTTTCTTT | CASRLGSMNTEAFF
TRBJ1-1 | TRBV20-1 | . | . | TGCAGTGCTAGACAGAGGAACACTGAAGCTTTCTTT | CSARQRNTEAFF
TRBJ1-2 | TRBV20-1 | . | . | TGCAGTGCTAGAGGGGGCAAAGGGGTCGGTGGCTACACCTTC | CSARGGKGVGGYTF
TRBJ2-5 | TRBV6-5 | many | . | TGTGCCAGCAGTTCCCCCCAGCGAACCCAGTACTTC | CASSSPQRTQYF
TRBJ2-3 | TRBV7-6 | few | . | TGTGCCAGCAGCTTAGCAGGCAGGGGCCCAGATACGCAGTATTTT | CASSLAGRGPDTQYF
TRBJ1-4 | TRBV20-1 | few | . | TGCAGTGCTACCGAAGCAACTAATGAAAAACTGTTTTTT | CSATEATNEKLFF
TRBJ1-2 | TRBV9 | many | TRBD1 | TGTGCCAGCAGCGTAACCGGGACAGGTGGGGACTATGGCTACACCTTC | CASSVTGTGGDYGYTF
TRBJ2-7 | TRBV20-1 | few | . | TGCAGTGCTACTACCGGGATCAGGGACTACGAGCAGTACTTC | CSATTGIRDYEQYF
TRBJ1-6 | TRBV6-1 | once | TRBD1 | TGTGCCAGCAGGATGGGGACAGATAATTCACCCCTCCACTTT | CASRMGTDNSPLHF
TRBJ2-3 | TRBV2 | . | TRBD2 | TGTGCCAGCAGTGGAGTCGAGGCGGGAGGGCCTGTAGATACGCAGTATTTT | CASSGVEAGGPVDTQYF
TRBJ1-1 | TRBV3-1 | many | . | TGTGCCAGCAGCCAAGAAAGGCGCCTGAACACTGAAGCTTTCTTT | CASSQERRLNTEAFF
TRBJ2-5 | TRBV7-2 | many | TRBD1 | TGTGCCAGCAGCTTAGCCGGGACAGGGGAAGAGACCCAGTACTTC | CASSLAGTGEETQYF
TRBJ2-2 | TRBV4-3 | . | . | TGCGCCAGCAGCCAAGATCTAGGGGGAGGAAACACCGGGGAGCTGTTTTTT | CASSQDLGGGNTGELFF
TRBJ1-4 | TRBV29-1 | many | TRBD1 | TGCAGCGGCGGCGGGGGTCCGGGACAGGGTAATGAAAAACTGTTTTTT | CSGGGGPGQGNEKLFF
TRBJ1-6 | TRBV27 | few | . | TGTGCCAGCAGTTCTACCCCCCCTTTGGCCGGTTCACCCCTCCACTTT | CASSSTPPLAGSPLHF
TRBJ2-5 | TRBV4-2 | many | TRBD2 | TGTGCCAGCAGCCAAGATTTGGGCGGGGGGCCCTATTGGGAAGAGACCCAGTACTTC | CASSQDLGGGPYWEETQYF
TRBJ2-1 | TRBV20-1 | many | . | TGCAGTGCTAGCACCAGCGGGTACTTTAATGAGCAGTTCTTC | CSASTSGYFNEQFF
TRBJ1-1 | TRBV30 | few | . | TGTGCCTGTTCAGGGATGAACACTGAAGCTTTCTTT | CACSGMNTEAFF
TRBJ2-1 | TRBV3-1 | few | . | TGTGCCAGCAGCCCGGGCCTGTCCGGGCTCAATGAGCAGTTCTTC | CASSPGLSGLNEQFF
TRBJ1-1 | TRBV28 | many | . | TGTGCCAGCAGTTTCCTAATCAACACTGAAGCTTTCTTT | CASSFLINTEAFF
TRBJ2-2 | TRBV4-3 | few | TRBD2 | TGCGCCAGCAGCCAAACCTATAGCGGGGGTCGTTTCACCGGGGAGCTGTTTTTT | CASSQTYSGGRFTGELFF
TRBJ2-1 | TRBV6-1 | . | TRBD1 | TGTGCCAGCAGTATAAAGGGACAGGGGAATGAGCAGTTCTTC | CASSIKGQGNEQFF
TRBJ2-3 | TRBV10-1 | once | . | TGCGCCAGCAGCGAGCTGTCTAGCACAGATACGCAGTATTTT | CASSELSSTDTQYF
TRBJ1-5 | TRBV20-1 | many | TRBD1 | TGCAGTGCTGGACAGGGGGGTCAGCCCCAGCATTTT | CSAGQGGQPQHF
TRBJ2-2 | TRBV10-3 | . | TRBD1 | TGTGCCATCAGTGCCGGGACAGGCTCCAACACCGGGGAGCTGTTTTTT | CAISAGTGSNTGELFF
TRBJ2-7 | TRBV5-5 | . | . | TGTGCCAGCAGCTTGGCGGTAGAAGCCTACGAGCAGTACTTC | CASSLAVEAYEQYF